Reported below is one T cell receptor beta chain. Its target is not known. Sorting that relied on CD45RO/CCR7/CD25/CD127/CD95/CD27 yielded CD4+ naive, central memory, regulatory and stem cell-like memory cells. The investigators reverse transcribed all of the isolated RNA, so they sequenced expressed TCRB transcripts. This table comes from immunoSEQ multiplex PCR, and its TCRdb copy is limited to in-frame clones, with some not included. The table lists 400,000 or so clones, over 8.5% of them singletons. The source of the sample is a study of beta chain features in type 1 diabetes. Study findings and constraints: Within each of all four CD4+ subsets, Type 1 diabetes patients had TCRB CDR3s that were moderately but significantly shorter.

This CDR3 comprises 13 residues. Germline assignment: CDR1 SNHLY and CDR2 FYNNEI. V was cut by 8 bases and J by 7 bases, with 15 bases left in between. This sequence joins TRBV2 and TRBJ2-1; maybe TRBD2 (6 bases). The TCR originated in a man under 40 with type 1 diabetes. Sequenced material: central memory CD4+ T cells from blood. The CDR3 region has the DNA TGTGCCAGCCATGAGACTAGTTCAAATGAGCAGTTCTTC. As protein: CASHETSSNEQFF. Variable domain in full (rest from reference TRBV2 and TRBJ2-1): EPEVTQTPSHQVTQMGQEVILRCVPISNHLYFYWYRQILGQKVEFLVSFYNNEISEKSEIFDDQFSVERPDGSNFTLKIRSTKLEDSAMYFCASHETSSNEQFFGPGTRLTVL.